The next 15 T cell receptor beta chains were all read from a single sample in a study of beta chain features in type 1 diabetes. Reverse transcribing all isolated RNA meant expressed TCRB transcripts were sequenced. The protocol was immunoSEQ multiplex PCR, while the TCRdb copy is restricted to in-frame clones and leaves out a portion. The sample includes 160,000 or so clones, about 9% seen only once; the top ten take about 0.65%. No antigens are known for them. Study-level findings and limits: Within each of all four CD4+ subsets, Type 1 diabetes patients had TCRB CDR3s that were moderately but significantly shorter.

Sequencing was done on a sample of central memory CD4+ T cells from blood. The receptor set was obtained from a woman in her 30s with type 1 diabetes.

This clone was counted only a few times. This sequence joins TRBV2 and TRBJ1-5, with 9 nucleotides matching TRBD1. CDR1 SNHLY and CDR2 FYNNEI come from the germline V gene. The V and J ends lost 6 bases and 0 bases, in that order; junction bases with no gene match: 3. The CDR3 sequence is 15 residues long. Here the CDR3 reads CASRTGGDSNQPQHF. The CDR3 coding sequence is TGTGCCAGCAGGACAGGGGGGGATAGCAATCAGCCCCAGCATTTT.

The rearrangement joins TRBV7-9 to TRBJ2-3; perhaps TRBD1 as D (5 bases). CDR1 is SEHNR and CDR2 is FQNEAQ in the germline V gene (reference sequence). This CDR3 spans 13 amino acids. V lost 8 bases, J lost 2 bases, and 11 bases lay in between. In DNA, the CDR3 is TGTGCCAGCGAACAGGCGACCACAGATACGCAGTATTTT. Translating gives CASEQATTDTQYF.

The rearrangement uses TRBV7-3 and TRBJ1-3; D is unresolved. Looked up from germline, CDR1 is SGHTA and CDR2 is FQGTGA. V lost 4 bases to trimming and J lost 0 bases, with 4 bases between them. The CDR3 loop spans 13 amino acids. CDR3 loop: CASSSNSGNTIYF. CDR3 bases: TGTGCCAGCAGCTCCAACTCTGGAAACACCATATATTTT.

This chain connects TRBV18 to TRBJ2-5, with 10 bases aligning to TRBD2. The CDR3 totals 15 residues. Germline trimming cut 2 bases from V and 5 bases from J; bases unmatched to any gene: 5. Per the germline V gene, CDR1 is KGHSH and CDR2 is LQKENI. Here the CDR3 DNA reads TGTGCCAGCTCACCAGCTAGCGGGAGTCGGGAGACCCAGTACTTC. Protein: CASSPASGSRETQYF.

This clone was counted a few times. The chain joins TRBV28 to TRBJ1-2; the D is unclear. This CDR3 is built from 12 residues. Germline CDR1 is MDHEN and CDR2 is SYDVKM. The V end lost 5 bases, the J end lost 2 bases, and 6 bases lay between the germline ends. The CDR3 DNA follows: TGTGCCAGCAGTGGGCCCAACTATGGCTACACCTTC. This sequence encodes CASSGPNYGYTF.

In this sample, this clone turned up a few times. This chain joins TRBV30 and TRBJ1-1, with TRBD1 identical over 7 bases. Germline assignment: CDR1 GTSNPN and CDR2 SVGIG (reference sequence). The CDR3 runs to 13 residues. V was pared by 5 bases and J by 3 bases, with 6 bases of the junction left unmatched. The CDR3 sequence is CAWDQQGYTEAFF. In DNA, the CDR3 is TGTGCCTGGGATCAACAGGGGTACACTGAAGCTTTCTTT.

This clone was seen once. The CDR3 DNA reads as TGCGCCAGCAGCTTGGTAACTAGCGGGGACTCCACAGATACGCAGTATTTT. Translating it yields CASSLVTSGDSTDTQYF. The chain couples TRBV5-1 to TRBJ2-3; 10 bases agree with TRBD2. The CDR3 is made up of 17 amino acids. With 0 bases clipped from V and 2 bases from J, the junction kept 6 bases outside the gene matches. CDR1 SGHRS and CDR2 YFSETQ come from the germline V gene.

This clone occurred a few times. This chain links TRBV11-3 with TRBJ2-2; D not resolved. The CDR3 extends over 11 amino acids. The germline gives CDR1 SGHNT, CDR2 YENEEA. V was trimmed by 7 bases and J by 6 bases, leaving 6 bases between them. CDR3 bases: TGTGCCAGCATGGGCGCCGGGGAGCTGTTTTTT. Its protein is CASMGAGELFF.

The chain has TRBV11-2 and TRBJ2-2; D unclear. Germline V gene lookup returns CDR1 SGHAT and CDR2 FQNNGV. CDR3 length equals 14 residues. V lost 5 bases to trimming and J lost 4 bases, with 11 bases between them. The CDR3 protein is CASSPSRSTGELFF. For the CDR3, the DNA is TGTGCCAGCAGCCCATCTAGGTCCACCGGGGAGCTGTTTTTT.

This clone occurred a few times. The CDR3 protein is CASSEEGAGGYTF. The CDR3 DNA follows: TGTGCCAGCAGTGAAGAGGGGGCTGGTGGCTACACCTTC. J is TRBJ1-2 and V is TRBV25-1, with 7 bases identical to TRBD1. The trim removed 2 bases at V and 7 bases at J, leaving 4 bases unmatched. This CDR3 has 13 residues. The V gene's germline CDR1 is MGHDK and CDR2 SYGVNS.

This clone was counted only a few times. V is TRBV2 and J is TRBJ1-5; D unresolved. Looked up from germline, CDR1 is SNHLY and CDR2 is FYNNEI. The CDR3 runs 13 residues. Trimming shortened V by 2 bases and J by 5 bases, and 7 bases separated the two germline ends. The CDR3 coding sequence is TGTGCCAGCAGTGAAACCGGGTATCAGCCCCAGCATTTT. Translated: CASSETGYQPQHF.

Details on this clone: Other DNA sequences within the sample encode an identical CDR3. This rearrangement joins TRBV19 to TRBJ1-1; no clear D. The CDR3 runs to 14 residues. Trimming left V 4 bases short and J 0 bases short, with 9 bases between. The germline V gene has CDR1 LNHDA and CDR2 SQIVND (reference sequence). Here the CDR3 reads CASSTQAMNTEAFF. The CDR3, as DNA: TGTGCCAGTAGTACTCAGGCCATGAACACTGAAGCTTTCTTT.

This clone was picked up a small number of times. The chain joins TRBV6-5 to TRBJ2-7, with D tentatively TRBD2 (5 bases). Trimming removed 6 bases from V and 3 bases from J, with 15 bases in between. CDR3 size: 14 residues. Per germline, CDR1 MNHEY and CDR2 SVGAGI. CDR3 sequence reads: CASSHHDGVYEQYF. The CDR3 nucleotides are TGTGCCAGCAGCCACCACGACGGGGTCTACGAGCAGTACTTC.

This clone was counted only a few times. CDR3 DNA sequence: TGTGCCAGCAGCCCCAGCGGGAGGCCCTTCAATGAGCAGTTCTTC. This codes for CASSPSGRPFNEQFF. The gene calls are TRBV5-4 and TRBJ2-1, with TRBD2 matching 9 bases. Germline CDR1 is SGHNT and CDR2 is YYREEE (reference sequence). V lost 4 bases to trimming and J lost 6 bases; unmatched junction nucleotides: 8. The CDR3 is made up of 15 amino acids.

This clone was seen more than once but under ten times. The V and J genes are TRBV7-9 and TRBJ1-4; D gene ambiguous. Germline V gene data show CDR1 as SEHNR and CDR2 as FQNEAQ (reference sequence). The CDR3 runs 14 residues. V dropped 1 base and J dropped 6 bases, with 9 bases sitting between them. This CDR3 is CASSLVSGYEKLFF. CDR3 in DNA: TGTGCCAGCAGCTTAGTTTCCGGGTATGAAAAACTGTTTTTT.